A selection of T cell receptor beta chains follows, all from one sample in a study of cytomegalovirus exposure and HLA in healthy donors. Using immunoSEQ multiplex PCR, the repertoire was profiled, and TCRdb retains in-frame clones only, with some absent. Of 100,000 to 150,000 clones in the sample, 83% were seen once. The sequencing sample was made of PBMCs. The receptors were gathered from a man aged 40-50 years in good health and CMV-seronegative. CDR3s include the opening cysteine and the closing phenylalanine or tryptophan. The order of the fields is J gene, V gene, D gene, CDR3 DNA, CDR3 protein. A D gene is named only where the DNA matches it firmly.

j_gene: TRBJ2-7; v_gene: TRBV21-1; d_gene: NA; CDR3nt: TGTGCCAGCAGCAAGGGGACTAGCGGGAGGGGATACGAGCAGTACTTC; CDR3aa: CASSKGTSGRGYEQYF
j_gene: TRBJ2-1; v_gene: TRBV7-6; d_gene: TRBD1; CDR3nt: TGTGCCAGCAGCTTACAACAGGGGTTCTACAATGAGCAGTTCTTC; CDR3aa: CASSLQQGFYNEQFF
j_gene: TRBJ2-1; v_gene: TRBV5-6; d_gene: NA; CDR3nt: TGTGCCAGCAGCTTGGGACTTGGTGAGCAGTTCTTC; CDR3aa: CASSLGLGEQFF
j_gene: TRBJ2-3; v_gene: TRBV28; d_gene: TRBD2; CDR3nt: TGTGCCAGCAGTTTTGGACTAGCGGGAGTTACAGATACGCAGTATTTT; CDR3aa: CASSFGLAGVTDTQYF
j_gene: TRBJ2-4; v_gene: TRBV7-9; d_gene: TRBD1; CDR3nt: TGTGCCAGCAGCCCCGGGACAGGGATTCAGTACTTC; CDR3aa: CASSPGTGIQYF
j_gene: TRBJ1-2; v_gene: TRBV2; d_gene: NA; CDR3nt: TGTGCCAGCAGTGTCGACAGTTCTAACTATGGCTACACCTTC; CDR3aa: CASSVDSSNYGYTF
j_gene: TRBJ2-3; v_gene: TRBV12-5; d_gene: NA; CDR3nt: TGTGCTAGTGGTCTTCAGGGCTCAGATACGCAGTATTTT; CDR3aa: CASGLQGSDTQYF
j_gene: TRBJ2-2; v_gene: TRBV7-9; d_gene: TRBD2; CDR3nt: TGTGCCAGCAGCCCACGACTAGCGGGGGGCCGTACCGGGGAGCTGTTTTTT; CDR3aa: CASSPRLAGGRTGELFF
j_gene: TRBJ2-3; v_gene: TRBV27; d_gene: TRBD2; CDR3nt: TGTGCCAGCAGACTGGGTAGCGGGGGGGCCGGAGATACGCAGTATTTT; CDR3aa: CASRLGSGGAGDTQYF
j_gene: TRBJ1-2; v_gene: TRBV28; d_gene: NA; CDR3nt: TGTGCCAGCAGTTCCCTCCCGACAGCCCCTGGCTACACCTTC; CDR3aa: CASSSLPTAPGYTF
j_gene: TRBJ2-7; v_gene: TRBV5-4; d_gene: TRBD2; CDR3nt: TGTGCCAGCAGCTTGGGACTAGCGGGATTTTACGAGCAGTACTTC; CDR3aa: CASSLGLAGFYEQYF
j_gene: TRBJ2-7; v_gene: TRBV7-9; d_gene: NA; CDR3nt: TGTTCCAGCAGCTTAGGGAGCGGCGAGCAGTACTTC; CDR3aa: CSSSLGSGEQYF
j_gene: TRBJ2-2; v_gene: TRBV7-9; d_gene: NA; CDR3nt: TGTGCCAGCAGCTTAGCCCCGGGTCCCACCGGGGAGCTGTTTTTT; CDR3aa: CASSLAPGPTGELFF
j_gene: TRBJ2-7; v_gene: TRBV5-4; d_gene: NA; CDR3nt: TGTGCCAGCAGCCAGCCAGGGCCTTCCTACGAGCAGTACTTC; CDR3aa: CASSQPGPSYEQYF
j_gene: TRBJ1-2; v_gene: TRBV11-3; d_gene: NA; CDR3nt: TGTGCCAGCAGCTTGCCAAGGGGCAGGCAGGCTTCGAACTATGGCTACACCTTC; CDR3aa: CASSLPRGRQASNYGYTF
j_gene: TRBJ2-3; v_gene: TRBV11-1; d_gene: TRBD1; CDR3nt: TGTGCCAGCAGGGACAGGAAACTCACAGATACGCAGTATTTT; CDR3aa: CASRDRKLTDTQYF
j_gene: TRBJ2-7; v_gene: TRBV2; d_gene: NA; CDR3nt: TGTGCCAGCAGTGCTCCCTACGAGCAGTACTTC; CDR3aa: CASSAPYEQYF